This T cell receptor beta chain was identified during a study of cytomegalovirus exposure and HLA in healthy donors. Points from the study as a whole: It was found in a later analysis that first-cohort TCR clusters tended to co-occur in the 90 to 150 validation repertoires. Some TCR beta chains (164 of them) were listed as cytomegalovirus-associated.

A remark on this clone: Its antigen remains unidentified.

Method: immunoSEQ multiplex PCR; TCRdb's copy keeps in-frame clones and lacks some. This table holds 330,000 or so clones, 80% to 90% found once. There are 11 residues in the CDR3. Per the germline V gene, CDR1 is MDHEN and CDR2 is SYDVKM. Losses at the gene ends were 7 bases for V and 15 bases for J; bases not matched to a gene: 9. Sequenced input: PBMCs. The receptor's source is a woman younger than 35 in good health and CMV-seronegative. J is TRBJ2-1 and V is TRBV28; 7 bases fit TRBD2. The CDR3 spells CASTYEGGPFF. Here the CDR3 DNA reads TGTGCCAGCACATATGAGGGAGGGCCGTTCTTC. The full variable domain, with the rest looked up from reference TRBV28 and TRBJ2-1, is DVKVTQSSRYLVKRTGEKVFLECVQDMDHENMFWYRQDPGLGLRLIYFSYDVKMKEKGDIPEGYSVSREKKERFSLILESASTNQTSMYLCASTYEGGPFFGPGTRLTVL.